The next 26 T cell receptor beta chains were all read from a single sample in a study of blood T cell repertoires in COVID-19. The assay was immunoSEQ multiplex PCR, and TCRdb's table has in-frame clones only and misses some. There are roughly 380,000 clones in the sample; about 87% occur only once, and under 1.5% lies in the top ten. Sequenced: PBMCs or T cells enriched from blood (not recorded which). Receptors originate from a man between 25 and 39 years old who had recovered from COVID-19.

The CDR3 DNA is TGTGCCAGCAGGGCGGACAGGAATAGCAATCAGCCCCAGCATTTT. It translates to CASRADRNSNQPQHF. This chain links TRBV6-5 with TRBJ1-5; TRBD1 agrees at 7 bases. The CDR3 covers 15 residues. The germline CDR1 and CDR2 sequences are MNHEY and SVGAGI. The V and J ends lost 6 bases and 0 bases, in that order; junction bases with no gene match: 5.

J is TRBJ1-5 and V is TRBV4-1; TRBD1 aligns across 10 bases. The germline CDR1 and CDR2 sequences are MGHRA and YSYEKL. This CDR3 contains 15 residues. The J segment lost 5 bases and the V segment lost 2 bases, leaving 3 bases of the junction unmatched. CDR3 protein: CASSQLDRGHQPQHF. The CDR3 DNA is TGCGCCAGCAGCCAACTTGACAGGGGGCATCAGCCCCAGCATTTT.

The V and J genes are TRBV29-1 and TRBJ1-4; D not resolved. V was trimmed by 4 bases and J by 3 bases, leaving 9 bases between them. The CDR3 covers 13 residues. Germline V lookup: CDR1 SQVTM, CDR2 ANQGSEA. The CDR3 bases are TGCAGCGTTGGAACGGGATCTAATGAAAAACTGTTTTTT. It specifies CSVGTGSNEKLFF.

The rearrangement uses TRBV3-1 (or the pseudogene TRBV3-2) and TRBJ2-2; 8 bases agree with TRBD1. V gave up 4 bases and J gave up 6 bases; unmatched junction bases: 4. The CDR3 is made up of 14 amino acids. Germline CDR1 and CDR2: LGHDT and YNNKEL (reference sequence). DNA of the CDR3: TGTGCCAGCAGCCCTTTACAGGGGGCCGGGGAGCTGTTTTTT. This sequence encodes CASSPLQGAGELFF.

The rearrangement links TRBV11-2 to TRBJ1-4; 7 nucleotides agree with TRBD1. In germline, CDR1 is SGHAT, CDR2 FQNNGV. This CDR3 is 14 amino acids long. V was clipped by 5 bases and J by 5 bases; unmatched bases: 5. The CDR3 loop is CASSPDRLNEKLFF. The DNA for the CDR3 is TGTGCCAGCAGCCCGGACAGGTTAAATGAAAAACTGTTTTTT.

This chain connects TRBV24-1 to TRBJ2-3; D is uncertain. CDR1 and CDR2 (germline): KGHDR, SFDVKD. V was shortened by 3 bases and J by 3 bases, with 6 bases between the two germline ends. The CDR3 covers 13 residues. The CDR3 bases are TGTGCCACCAGTGATCCCCCGACAGATACGCAGTATTTT. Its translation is CATSDPPTDTQYF.

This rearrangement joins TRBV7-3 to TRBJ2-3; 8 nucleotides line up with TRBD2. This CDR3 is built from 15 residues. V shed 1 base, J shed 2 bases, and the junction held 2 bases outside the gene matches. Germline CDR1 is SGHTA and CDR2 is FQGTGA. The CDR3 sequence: CASSLILADTDTQYF. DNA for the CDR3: TGTGCCAGCAGCTTAATACTAGCGGACACAGATACGCAGTATTTT.

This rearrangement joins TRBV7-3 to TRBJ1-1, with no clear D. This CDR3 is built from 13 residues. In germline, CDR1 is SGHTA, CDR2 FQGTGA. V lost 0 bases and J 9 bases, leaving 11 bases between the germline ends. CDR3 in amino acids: CASSLTGGRQAFF. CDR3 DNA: TGTGCCAGCAGCTTAACCGGCGGCAGACAAGCTTTCTTT.

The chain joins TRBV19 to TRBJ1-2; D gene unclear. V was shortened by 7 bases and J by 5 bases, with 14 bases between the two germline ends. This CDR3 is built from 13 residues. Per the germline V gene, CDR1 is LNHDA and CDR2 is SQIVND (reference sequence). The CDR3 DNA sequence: TGTGCCAGTAATGGCCAATCTTTATATGGCTACACCTTC. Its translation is CASNGQSLYGYTF.

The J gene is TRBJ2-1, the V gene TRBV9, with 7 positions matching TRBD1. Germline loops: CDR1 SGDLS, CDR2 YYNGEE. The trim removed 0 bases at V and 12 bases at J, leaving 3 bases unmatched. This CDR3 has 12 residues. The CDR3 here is CASSVGAGGQFF. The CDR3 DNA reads TGTGCCAGCAGCGTAGGAGCAGGGGGGCAGTTCTTC.

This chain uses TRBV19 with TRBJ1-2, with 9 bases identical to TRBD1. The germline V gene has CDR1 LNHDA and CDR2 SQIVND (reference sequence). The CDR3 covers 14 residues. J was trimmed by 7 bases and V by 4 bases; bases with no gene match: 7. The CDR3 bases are TGTGCCAGTAGTAGCCGGGACAGGGAGGGTGGCTACACCTTC. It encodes CASSSRDREGGYTF.

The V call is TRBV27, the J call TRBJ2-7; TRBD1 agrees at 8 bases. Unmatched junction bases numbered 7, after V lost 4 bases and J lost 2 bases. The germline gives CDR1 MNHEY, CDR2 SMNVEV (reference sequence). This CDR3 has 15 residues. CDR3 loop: CASSSRTGIAYEQYF. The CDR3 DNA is TGTGCCAGCAGTTCACGGACAGGGATAGCCTACGAGCAGTACTTC.

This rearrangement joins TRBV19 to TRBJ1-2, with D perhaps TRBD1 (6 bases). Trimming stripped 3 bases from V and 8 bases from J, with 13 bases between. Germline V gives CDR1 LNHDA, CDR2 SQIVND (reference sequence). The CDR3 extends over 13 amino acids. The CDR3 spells CASSIQGFRGYTF. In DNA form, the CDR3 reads TGTGCCAGTAGTATCCAGGGGTTTCGGGGCTACACCTTC.

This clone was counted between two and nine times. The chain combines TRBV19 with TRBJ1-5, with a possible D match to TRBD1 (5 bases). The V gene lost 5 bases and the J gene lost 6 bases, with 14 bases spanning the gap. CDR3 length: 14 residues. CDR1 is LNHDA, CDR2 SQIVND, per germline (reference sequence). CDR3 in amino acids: CASSPRGTTQPQHF. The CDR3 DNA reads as TGTGCCAGTAGTCCGCGGGGGACTACTCAGCCCCAGCATTTT.

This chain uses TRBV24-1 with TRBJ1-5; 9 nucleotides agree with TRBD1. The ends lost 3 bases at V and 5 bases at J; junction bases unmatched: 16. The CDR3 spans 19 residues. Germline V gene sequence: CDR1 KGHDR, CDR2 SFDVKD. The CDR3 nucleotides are TGTGCCACCAGTGATCCACCGGGACAGGGTGGTAGCAATGATCAGCCCCAGCATTTT. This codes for CATSDPPGQGGSNDQPQHF.

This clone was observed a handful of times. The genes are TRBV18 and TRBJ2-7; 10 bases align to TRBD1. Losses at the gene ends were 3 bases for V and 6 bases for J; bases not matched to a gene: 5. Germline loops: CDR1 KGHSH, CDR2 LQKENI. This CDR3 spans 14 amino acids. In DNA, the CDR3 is TGTGCCAGCTCACCTGGCGGACAGGGGGTCGAGCAGTACTTC. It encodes CASSPGGQGVEQYF.

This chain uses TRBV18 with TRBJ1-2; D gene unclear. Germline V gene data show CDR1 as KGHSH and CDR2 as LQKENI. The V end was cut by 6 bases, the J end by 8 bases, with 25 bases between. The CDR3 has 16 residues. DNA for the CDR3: TGTGCCAGCTCGCCAAGAACGGACTCATCAACCGGGGGCTACACCTTC. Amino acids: CASSPRTDSSTGGYTF. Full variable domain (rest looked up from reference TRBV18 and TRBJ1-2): NAGVMQNPRHLVRRRGQEARLRCSPMKGHSHVYWYRQLPEEGLKFMVYLQKENIIDESGMPKERFSAEFPKEGPSILRIQQVVRGDSAAYFCASSPRTDSSTGGYTFGSGTRLTVV.

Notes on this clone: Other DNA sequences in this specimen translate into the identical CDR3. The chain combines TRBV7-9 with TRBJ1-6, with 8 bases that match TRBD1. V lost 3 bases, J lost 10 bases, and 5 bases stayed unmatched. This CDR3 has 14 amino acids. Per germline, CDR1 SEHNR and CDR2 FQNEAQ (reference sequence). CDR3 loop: CASSFGQGGSPLHF. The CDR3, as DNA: TGTGCCAGCAGCTTTGGACAGGGCGGCTCACCCCTCCACTTT.

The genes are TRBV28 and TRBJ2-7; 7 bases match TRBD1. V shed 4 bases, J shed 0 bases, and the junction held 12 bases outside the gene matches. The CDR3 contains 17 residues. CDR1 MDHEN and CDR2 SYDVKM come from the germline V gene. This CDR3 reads CASSSPTGDSSSYEQYF. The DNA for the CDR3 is TGTGCCAGCAGTTCTCCCACAGGGGATTCGAGCTCCTACGAGCAGTACTTC.

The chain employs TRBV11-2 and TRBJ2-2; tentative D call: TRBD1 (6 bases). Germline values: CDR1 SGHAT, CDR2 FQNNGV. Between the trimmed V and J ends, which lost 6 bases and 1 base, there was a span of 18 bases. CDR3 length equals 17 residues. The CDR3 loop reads CASRLTPWTENTGELFF. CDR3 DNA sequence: TGTGCCAGCAGATTGACGCCTTGGACAGAGAACACCGGGGAGCTGTTTTTT.

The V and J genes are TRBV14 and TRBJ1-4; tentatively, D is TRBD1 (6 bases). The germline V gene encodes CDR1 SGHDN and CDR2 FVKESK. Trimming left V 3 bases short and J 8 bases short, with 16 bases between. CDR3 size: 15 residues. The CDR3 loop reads CASSHQGSGGEKLFF. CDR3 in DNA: TGTGCCAGCAGCCACCAGGGGTCCGGCGGGGAAAAACTGTTTTTT. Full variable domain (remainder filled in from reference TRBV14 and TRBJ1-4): EAGVTQFPSHSVIEKGQTVTLRCDPISGHDNLYWYRRVMGKEIKFLLHFVKESKQDESGMPNNRFLAERTGGTYSTLKVQPAELEDSGVYFCASSHQGSGGEKLFFGSGTQLSVL.

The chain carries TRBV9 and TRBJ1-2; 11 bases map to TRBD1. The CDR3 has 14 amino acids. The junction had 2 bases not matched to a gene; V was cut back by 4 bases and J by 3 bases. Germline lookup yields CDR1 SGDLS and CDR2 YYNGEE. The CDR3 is CASSPGQGDYGYTF. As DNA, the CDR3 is TGTGCCAGCAGCCCGGGACAGGGGGACTATGGCTACACCTTC.

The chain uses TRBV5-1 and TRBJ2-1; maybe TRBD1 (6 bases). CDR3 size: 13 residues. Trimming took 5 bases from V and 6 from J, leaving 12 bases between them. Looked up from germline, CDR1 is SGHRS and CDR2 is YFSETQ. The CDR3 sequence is CASRVTGFNEQFF. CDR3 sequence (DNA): TGCGCCAGCAGAGTAACAGGGTTCAATGAGCAGTTCTTC.

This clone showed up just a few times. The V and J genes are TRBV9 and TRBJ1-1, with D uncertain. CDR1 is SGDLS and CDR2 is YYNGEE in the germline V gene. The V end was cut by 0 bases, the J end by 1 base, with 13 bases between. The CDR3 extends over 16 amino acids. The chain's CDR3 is CASSVEEPPGNTEAFF. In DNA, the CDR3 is TGTGCCAGCAGCGTAGAGGAGCCCCCGGGGAACACTGAAGCTTTCTTT.

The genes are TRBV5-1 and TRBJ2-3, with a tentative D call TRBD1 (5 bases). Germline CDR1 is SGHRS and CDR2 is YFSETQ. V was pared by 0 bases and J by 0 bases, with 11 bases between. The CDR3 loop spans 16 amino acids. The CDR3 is CASSLGTSSSTDTQYF. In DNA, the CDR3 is TGCGCCAGCAGCTTGGGGACAAGTTCTAGCACAGATACGCAGTATTTT.

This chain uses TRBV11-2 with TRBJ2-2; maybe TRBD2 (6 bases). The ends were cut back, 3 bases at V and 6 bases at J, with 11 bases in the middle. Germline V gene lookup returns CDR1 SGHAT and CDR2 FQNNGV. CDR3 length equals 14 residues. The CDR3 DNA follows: TGTGCCAGCAGCTTGGGACTCATGGCCGGGGAGCTGTTTTTT. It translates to CASSLGLMAGELFF.